One and the same sample provided the 18 T cell receptor beta chains below, sequenced in a study of cytomegalovirus exposure and HLA in healthy donors. 60 Vbeta and 13 Jbeta primers were used in PCR. TCRdb's table, derived via immunoSEQ multiplex PCR, lists solely in-frame clones and lacks some. The sample has 80,000 to 100,000 clones, around three quarters seen once; the top ten hold around 3%. Sequencing input: PBMCs. These receptors were taken from a male donor in good health and CMV-seropositive.

The chain joins TRBV7-6 to TRBJ2-7, with D maybe TRBD2 (5 bases). Per germline, CDR1 SGHVS and CDR2 FNYEAQ. The V and J ends lost 0 bases and 0 bases respectively, with 9 bases between them. The CDR3 consists of 15 residues. CDR3 sequence: CASSLALEGSYEQYF. The CDR3 DNA sequence: TGTGCCAGCAGCTTAGCCCTAGAGGGCTCCTACGAGCAGTACTTC.

This chain joins TRBV13 and TRBJ1-2; D is perhaps TRBD1 (5 bases). V lost 4 bases and J lost 5, with 17 bases in between. The CDR3 contains 15 residues. Germline CDR1 is PRHDT and CDR2 is FYEKMQ (reference sequence). In DNA, the CDR3 is TGTGCCAGCAGCTCCCAGGGTAACGAAAAATATGGCTACACCTTC. It specifies CASSSQGNEKYGYTF.

The V gene is TRBV7-9, the J gene TRBJ1-5; TRBD1 agrees at 8 bases. J was trimmed by 6 bases and V by 3 bases; bases with no gene match: 10. Per germline, CDR1 SEHNR and CDR2 FQNEAQ (reference sequence). The CDR3 consists of 16 residues. The CDR3 bases are TGTGCCAGCAGCTTCGGCTACGGACAGGGCGCTCAGCCCCAGCATTTT. The encoded protein is CASSFGYGQGAQPQHF. The variable domain in full, with the rest retrieved from reference TRBV7-9 and TRBJ1-5, is DTGVSQNPRHKITKRGQNVTFRCDPISEHNRLYWYRQTLGQGPEFLTYFQNEAQLEKSRLLSDRFSAERPKGSFSTLEIQRTEQGDSAMYLCASSFGYGQGAQPQHFGDGTRLSIL.

In the case of this clone: A read error may account for a junction end that differs from germline. The DNA of the CDR3 is TGTGCCAGCAGCTCCGATAATTCACCCCTCCACTTT. Protein: CASSSDNSPLHF. The chain links TRBV9 to TRBJ1-6; no reliable D call. This CDR3 has 12 residues. Germline CDR1 SGDLS, CDR2 YYNGEE.

V and J are TRBV6-1 and TRBJ2-2, with a weak D call TRBD2 (6 bases). Per the germline V gene, CDR1 is MNHNS and CDR2 is SASEGT. V lost 4 bases to trimming and J lost 0 bases, with 12 bases between them. This CDR3 contains 16 residues. The CDR3 nucleotides are TGTGCCAGCAGTGTTACCGGGACTTCGAACACCGGGGAGCTGTTTTTT. Protein: CASSVTGTSNTGELFF.

V gene TRBV2 combines with J gene TRBJ2-2, with a weak D call TRBD1 (5 bases). This CDR3 comprises 14 residues. Trimming cost V 7 bases and J 6 bases, with 15 bases left between them. The V gene's germline CDR1 is SNHLY and CDR2 FYNNEI. The CDR3 coding sequence is TGTGCCAGCAAGGTCCTGCAAGGGGCCGGGGAGCTGTTTTTT. Translation: CASKVLQGAGELFF. The variable domain in full, with the rest retrieved from reference TRBV2 and TRBJ2-2, is EPEVTQTPSHQVTQMGQEVILRCVPISNHLYFYWYRQILGQKVEFLVSFYNNEISEKSEIFDDQFSVERPDGSNFTLKIRSTKLEDSAMYFCASKVLQGAGELFFGEGSRLTVL.

The CDR3: CALTTGAYGYTF. The CDR3 DNA sequence: TGTGCCTTGACGACAGGGGCCTATGGCTACACCTTC. J is TRBJ1-2 and V is TRBV30; 8 positions agree with TRBD1. This CDR3 has 12 amino acids. CDR1 and CDR2 from the germline V gene are GTSNPN and SVGIG (reference sequence). Trimming took 7 bases from V and 4 from J; bases not matched to a gene: 5. The entire variable domain, with the rest obtained from reference TRBV30 and TRBJ1-2, is as follows: SQTIHQWPATLVQPVGSPLSLECTVEGTSNPNLYWYRQAAGRGLQLLFYSVGIGQISSEVPQNLSASRPQDRQFILSSKKLLLSDSGFYLCALTTGAYGYTFGSGTRLTVV.

V is TRBV2 and J is TRBJ1-4, with 7 bases lining up with TRBD1. Unmatched junction bases numbered 6, after V lost 6 bases and J lost 5 bases. Per germline, CDR1 SNHLY and CDR2 FYNNEI. The CDR3 extends over 14 amino acids. The CDR3 here is CASSQTGSNEKLFF. DNA of the CDR3: TGTGCCAGCAGCCAGACAGGGAGCAATGAAAAACTGTTTTTT. Filled out from reference TRBV2 and TRBJ1-4, the complete variable domain reads EPEVTQTPSHQVTQMGQEVILRCVPISNHLYFYWYRQILGQKVEFLVSFYNNEISEKSEIFDDQFSVERPDGSNFTLKIRSTKLEDSAMYFCASSQTGSNEKLFFGSGTQLSVL.

The rearrangement uses TRBV19 and TRBJ1-1, with D possibly matching TRBD1 (5 bases). V dropped 3 bases and J dropped 1 base, with 12 bases sitting between them. CDR3 length equals 15 residues. Germline-derived CDR1 and CDR2 are LNHDA and SQIVND (reference sequence). The CDR3 region is CASSIYGQGNTEAFF. CDR3 nucleotide sequence: TGTGCCAGTAGTATTTACGGGCAGGGGAACACTGAAGCTTTCTTT.

The CDR3 reads CASSQVSGLRYGYTF. CDR3 nucleotide sequence: TGCGCCAGCAGCCAAGTGTCAGGTCTTCGGTATGGCTACACCTTC. The chain couples TRBV4-1 to TRBJ1-2, with unresolved D. V lost 1 base and J 5 bases, leaving 14 bases between the germline ends. Looked up from germline, CDR1 is MGHRA and CDR2 is YSYEKL. This CDR3 contains 15 residues.

The chain couples TRBV6-6 to TRBJ2-7; D gene ambiguous. The length of the CDR3 is 12 residues. The V and J ends lost 4 bases and 3 bases respectively, with 7 bases between them. Germline assignment: CDR1 MNHNY and CDR2 SVGAGI (reference sequence). In nucleotides, the CDR3 is TGTGCCAGCAGTTCTGAACACTACGAGCAGTACTTC. It encodes CASSSEHYEQYF.

The chain employs TRBV28 and TRBJ2-7, with 9 bases that match TRBD2. Trimming at V came to 7 bases and at J to 1 base, leaving 8 bases not matched to a gene. Germline V gene lookup returns CDR1 MDHEN and CDR2 SYDVKM. The CDR3 extends over 15 amino acids. DNA for the CDR3: TGTGCCAGCACCGTAGAAAGCGGGGGGTCCTACGAGCAGTACTTC. Protein sequence: CASTVESGGSYEQYF.

The J gene is TRBJ2-3, the V gene TRBV15; TRBD2 might be the D (7 bases). Between the trimmed V and J ends, which lost 5 bases and 8 bases, there was a span of 14 bases. The CDR3 runs 13 residues. Germline V gene sequence: CDR1 LNHNV, CDR2 YYDKDF (reference sequence). Here the CDR3 DNA reads TGTGCCACCAGCGGACTTGGGGGGGCTACGCAGTATTTT. Translated: CATSGLGGATQYF.

V usage is TRBV18 and J usage is TRBJ1-2; maybe TRBD1 (6 bases). V was pared by 4 bases and J by 0 bases, with 12 bases between. CDR3 length: 15 amino acids. CDR1 KGHSH and CDR2 LQKENI come from the germline V gene. The CDR3: CASSQNRAPNYGYTF. DNA of the CDR3: TGTGCCAGCTCACAGAACAGGGCCCCTAACTATGGCTACACCTTC.

This clone was counted once. The V gene is TRBV7-2, the J gene TRBJ1-1; maybe TRBD1 (5 bases). Deletions cut 2 bases from V and 5 bases from J, with 15 bases between. Germline V gives CDR1 SGHTA, CDR2 FQGNSA. The CDR3 has 15 residues. CDR3 DNA: TGTGCCAGCAGCTTAAGGTTTAGGGGATGGACTGAAGCTTTCTTT. It codes for CASSLRFRGWTEAFF.

The V and J genes are TRBV9 and TRBJ1-4; D is possibly TRBD1 (6 bases). Germline CDR1 reads SGDLS; CDR2 reads YYNGEE. The CDR3 totals 15 residues. The V end lost 2 bases, the J end lost 0 bases, and 8 bases lay between the germline ends. The CDR3 nucleotides read TGTGCCAGCAGCGTCGGGACAACAACTAATGAAAAACTGTTTTTT. This gives the protein CASSVGTTTNEKLFF.

This sequence joins TRBV29-1 and TRBJ1-1; 9 nucleotides align to TRBD1. The CDR3 is 13 amino acids. Germline V gene lookup returns CDR1 SQVTM and CDR2 ANQGSEA. V trimming: 8 bases; J trimming: 7 bases; junction bases outside the gene matches: 11. This CDR3 is CSLGGQGRDEAFF. DNA of the CDR3: TGCAGCCTTGGGGGACAGGGAAGGGATGAAGCTTTCTTT.

The gene calls are TRBV6-1 and TRBJ1-4; 8 bases fit TRBD1. The V gene end was trimmed by 6 bases and the J gene end by 3 bases; junction bases not matched to a gene: 6. Germline V gives CDR1 MNHNS, CDR2 SASEGT. The CDR3 covers 15 residues. The DNA for the CDR3 is TGTGCCAGCAGCGCTAACAGGGGGGCTAATGAAAAACTGTTTTTT. It yields the protein CASSANRGANEKLFF.